This T cell receptor beta chain was retrieved from a study of beta chain features in type 1 diabetes. The study, taken as a whole, reports: Type 1 diabetes patients had moderately but significantly shorter TCRB CDR3s in all four CD4+ subsets. When VDJ junctions were examined, type 1 diabetes patients showed fewer insertions and more deletions.

CDR1 SGHTA and CDR2 FQGNSA come from the germline V gene. The CDR3 has 17 amino acids. Unmatched junction bases numbered 12, after V lost 5 bases and J lost 3 bases. Via CD45RO/CCR7/CD25/CD127/CD95/CD27, cells of the CD4+ naive, central memory, regulatory and stem cell-like memory subsets were sorted. Expressed TCRB transcripts were sequenced after all isolated RNA was converted to cDNA. Here immunoSEQ multiplex PCR was the method, and the copy in TCRdb shows in-frame clones only, minus some. There are some 250,000 clones in the sample; about 26% occur only once, and 4% lies in the top ten. A note on this clone: The antigen is not known.

This sequence originates from a man under 40 in good health. The chain couples TRBV7-2 to TRBJ2-2, with 7 bases that match TRBD2. Material for sequencing was central memory CD4+ T cells from blood. The CDR3 here is CASSHPRSGVHTGELFF. CDR3 coding DNA: TGTGCCAGCAGCCACCCCCGAAGCGGGGTACACACCGGGGAGCTGTTTTTT.